Below, 9 T cell receptor beta chains from the same sample are listed, as sequenced in a study of T cell repertoires in cytomegalovirus infection. TCRdb re-called the reads with MiXCR, one entry per CDR3 protein. The table shows 130,000 or so distinct CDR3 sequences, with 5.5% to 7% occurring only once. Sequencing was done on a sample of PBMCs. All receptors derive from a human donor in good health (CMV status not recorded). Some clones in this sample may be carry-over from other donors' samples.

This clonotype was observed at least ten times. The chain combines TRBV28 with TRBJ1-3, with D unresolved. The germline V and J ends were trimmed by 3 bases and 0 bases, with 6 bases remaining between them. The length of the CDR3 is 14 residues. Per the germline V gene, CDR1 is MDHEN and CDR2 is SYDVKM. The DNA for the CDR3 is TGTGCCAGCAGTTTGCAAGGCTCTGGAAACACCATATATTTT. Amino acid sequence: CASSLQGSGNTIYF.

In its sample, this clonotype was seen many times. The chain joins TRBV28 to TRBJ2-7; D unclear. This CDR3 comprises 12 residues. Germline-derived CDR1 and CDR2 are MDHEN and SYDVKM. V dropped 10 bases and J dropped 0 bases, with 10 bases sitting between them. The CDR3 here is CATHVFSYEQYF. CDR3 bases: TGTGCCACTCATGTTTTCTCCTACGAGCAGTACTTC. Together with reference TRBV28 and TRBJ2-7, the CDR3 gives the full variable domain: DVKVTQSSRYLVKRTGEKVFLECVQDMDHENMFWYRQDPGLGLRLIYFSYDVKMKEKGDIPEGYSVSREKKERFSLILESASTNQTSMYLCATHVFSYEQYFGPGTRLTVT.

This clonotype has a handful of counts. V is TRBV7-2 and J is TRBJ2-7; a possible D gene is TRBD2 (6 bases). CDR3 length: 15 amino acids. Trimming cost V 1 base and J 2 bases, with 12 bases left between them. Germline CDR1 and CDR2: SGHTA and FQGNSA. The chain's CDR3 is CASSLGAGKPYEQYF. CDR3 bases: TGTGCCAGCAGCTTAGGCGCGGGAAAACCCTACGAGCAGTACTTC.

This clonotype occurred a few times. The chain employs TRBV3-1 and TRBJ2-2; D is unresolved. The CDR3 consists of 15 residues. Trimming took 1 base from V and 4 from J, leaving 10 bases between them. Germline CDR1 and CDR2: LGHDT and YNNKEL (reference sequence). The CDR3 DNA sequence: TGTGCCAGCAGCCAAGTTGCGACTGCCACCGGGGAGCTGTTTTTT. Amino acid sequence: CASSQVATATGELFF.

As concerns this clonotype: A much larger clone sits a single nucleotide away, making a read error possible. The chain employs TRBV28 and TRBJ1-4; D might be TRBD1 (5 bases). Germline V lookup: CDR1 MDHEN, CDR2 SYDVKM. The V end lost 8 bases, the J end lost 8 bases, and 21 bases lay between the germline ends. The CDR3 contains 15 residues. The CDR3 DNA is TGTGCCAGCTGTAAGCCGGGACCGAGGTGGGAAAAACTGTTTTTT. Translating gives CASCKPGPRWEKLFF.

This clonotype has at least ten counts. The chain uses TRBV7-2 and TRBJ2-1; 8 nucleotides agree with TRBD2. V shed 1 base and J 2 bases; nucleotides not matched to a gene: 4. The germline gives CDR1 SGHTA, CDR2 FQGNSA. The CDR3 is made up of 16 amino acids. DNA for the CDR3: TGTGCCAGCAGCTTAGTTACAGCGGGGGCCTACAATGAGCAGTTCTTC. Protein sequence: CASSLVTAGAYNEQFF.

This clonotype has ten or more counts. The rearrangement links TRBV12-3 or TRBV12-4 to TRBJ1-6, with D perhaps TRBD1 (5 bases). V was clipped by 7 bases and J by 7 bases, with 17 bases between them. This CDR3 is 15 amino acids long. The CDR3 loop is CASTLLRATNSPLHF. In DNA form, the CDR3 reads TGTGCCAGCACCCTACTCAGGGCCACGAATTCACCCCTCCACTTT.

This clonotype was detected a few times. The CDR3 bases are TGTGCCAGCAGCTCCCTAGCGGGGGGCCACTACAATGAGCAGTTCTTC. Translated, it gives CASSSLAGGHYNEQFF. The chain combines TRBV11-2 with TRBJ2-1, with TRBD2 matching 11 bases. This CDR3 is built from 16 residues. The germline gives CDR1 SGHAT, CDR2 FQNNGV. Unmatched junction bases numbered 5, after V lost 4 bases and J lost 3 bases.

This clonotype appeared many times. V usage is TRBV28 and J usage is TRBJ2-7, with D hard to call. CDR1 is MDHEN and CDR2 is SYDVKM in the germline V gene. V was clipped by 7 bases and J by 0 bases, with 13 bases between them. This CDR3 comprises 14 residues. CDR3 protein: CASTVTGRSYEQYF. CDR3 bases: TGTGCCAGCACTGTGACGGGCCGCTCCTACGAGCAGTACTTC.